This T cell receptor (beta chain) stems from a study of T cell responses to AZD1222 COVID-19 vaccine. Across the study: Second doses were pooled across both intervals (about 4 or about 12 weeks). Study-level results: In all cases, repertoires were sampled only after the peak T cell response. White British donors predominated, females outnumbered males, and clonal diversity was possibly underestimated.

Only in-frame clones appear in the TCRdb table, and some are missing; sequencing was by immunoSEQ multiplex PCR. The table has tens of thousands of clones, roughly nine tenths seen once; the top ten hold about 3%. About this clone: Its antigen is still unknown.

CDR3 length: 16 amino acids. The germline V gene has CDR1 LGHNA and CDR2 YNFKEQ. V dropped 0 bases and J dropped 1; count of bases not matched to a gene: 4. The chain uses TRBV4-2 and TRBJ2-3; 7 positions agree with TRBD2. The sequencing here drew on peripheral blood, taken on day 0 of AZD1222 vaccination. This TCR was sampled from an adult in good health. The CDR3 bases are TGTGCCAGCAGCCAAGATCTCCGGGGGGGCACAGATACGCAGTATTTT. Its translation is CASSQDLRGGTDTQYF.